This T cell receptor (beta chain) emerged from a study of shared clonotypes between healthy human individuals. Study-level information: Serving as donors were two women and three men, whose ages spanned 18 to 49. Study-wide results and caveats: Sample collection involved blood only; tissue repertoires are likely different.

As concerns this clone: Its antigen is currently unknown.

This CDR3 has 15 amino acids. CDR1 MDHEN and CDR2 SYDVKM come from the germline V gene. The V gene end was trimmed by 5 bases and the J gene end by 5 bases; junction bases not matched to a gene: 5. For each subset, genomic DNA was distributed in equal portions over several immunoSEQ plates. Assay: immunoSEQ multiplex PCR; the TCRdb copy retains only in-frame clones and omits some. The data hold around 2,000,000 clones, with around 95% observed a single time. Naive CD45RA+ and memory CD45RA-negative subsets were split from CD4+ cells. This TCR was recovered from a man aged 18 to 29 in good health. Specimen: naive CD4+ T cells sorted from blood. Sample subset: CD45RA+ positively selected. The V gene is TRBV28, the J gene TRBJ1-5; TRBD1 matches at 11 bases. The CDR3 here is CASSQTDRGHQPQHF. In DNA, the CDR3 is TGTGCCAGCAGTCAGACGGACAGGGGGCATCAGCCCCAGCATTTT.